The clone carrying this TCR beta chain has more than one count but fewer than ten. Its antigen is not known. Primers: 60 Vbeta forward and 13 Jbeta reverse. TCRdb keeps only in-frame clones here, not all; method: immunoSEQ multiplex PCR. This table has 120,000 or so clones, over 70% appearing once. The data originate from a study of cytomegalovirus exposure and HLA in healthy donors. Study results and caveats: A cluster of highly shared sequence variants was likely a sequencing artifact.

Healthy people donating bone marrow made up the donors. The clonotype comes from a woman in her fifties or sixties in good health and CMV-seronegative. The material sequenced was PBMCs.

The CDR3 reads CAWSSTAVMNTEAFF. The CDR3 coding sequence is TGTGCCTGGAGTTCCACAGCCGTAATGAACACTGAAGCTTTCTTT. The rearrangement joins TRBV30 to TRBJ1-1; D call uncertain. Trimming took 2 bases from V and 0 from J, leaving 13 bases between them. CDR1 and CDR2 from the germline V gene are GTSNPN and SVGIG (reference sequence). The CDR3 runs to 15 residues.